Below are 14 T cell receptor beta chains sequenced from a single sample in a study of cytomegalovirus exposure and HLA in healthy donors. Researchers ran the PCR with 60 Vbeta and 13 Jbeta primers. Method: immunoSEQ multiplex PCR; TCRdb's copy keeps in-frame clones and lacks some. Seen here are roughly 100,000 clones, approximately 64% observed once, and the top ten hold approximately 4.8%. The sequencing input was PBMCs. The receptors were sampled from a human donor in good health.

The gene calls are TRBV4-1 and TRBJ1-3; TRBD1 matches 7 bases. J gave up 5 bases and V 0 bases, and 10 bases lay outside the gene matches. Looked up from germline, CDR1 is MGHRA and CDR2 is YSYEKL. The CDR3 totals 17 residues. CDR3: CASSQDPSTGQRNTIYF. DNA of the CDR3: TGCGCCAGCAGCCAAGATCCCTCGACAGGGCAGAGAAACACCATATATTTT.

This chain uses TRBV19 with TRBJ2-1, with 12 nucleotides matching TRBD2. CDR1 and CDR2 (germline): LNHDA, SQIVND (reference sequence). With 1 base clipped from V and 1 base from J, the junction kept 2 bases outside the gene matches. The CDR3 runs 17 residues. The CDR3 region is CASSIVLAGGSYNEQFF. The CDR3 bases are TGTGCCAGTAGTATAGTACTAGCGGGAGGATCCTACAATGAGCAGTTCTTC. The complete variable domain, with remaining parts taken from reference TRBV19 and TRBJ2-1, reads DGGITQSPKYLFRKEGQNVTLSCEQNLNHDAMYWYRQDPGQGLRLIYYSQIVNDFQKGDIAEGYSVSREKKESFPLTVTSAQKNPTAFYLCASSIVLAGGSYNEQFFGPGTRLTVL.

V gene TRBV28 combines with J gene TRBJ1-5; D is unclear. The V and J ends lost 5 bases and 2 bases respectively, with 7 bases between them. From germline, CDR1 is MDHEN and CDR2 SYDVKM. CDR3 length equals 13 residues. Here the CDR3 reads CASSPPGNQPQHF. CDR3 nucleotide sequence: TGTGCCAGCAGTCCCCCTGGCAATCAGCCCCAGCATTTT.

The rearrangement uses TRBV2 and TRBJ1-4; a weak D match, TRBD1 (5 bases). With 4 bases removed from V and 6 bases from J, the gap between germline ends came to 12 bases. The CDR3 covers 14 residues. Germline values: CDR1 SNHLY, CDR2 FYNNEI. The CDR3 region is CASSGLQGYEKLFF. The CDR3 DNA reads as TGTGCCAGCAGTGGGCTTCAGGGTTATGAAAAACTGTTTTTT.

V is TRBV28 and J is TRBJ2-1; tentative D call: TRBD2 (6 bases). The CDR3 totals 17 residues. V lost 4 bases and J lost 1, with 17 bases in between. Germline V gene data show CDR1 as MDHEN and CDR2 as SYDVKM. For the CDR3, the DNA is TGTGCCAGCAGTTCGGAGGGCCGAAGAGCTTCCTACAATGAGCAGTTCTTC. Translating it yields CASSSEGRRASYNEQFF.

The genes are TRBV19 and TRBJ2-1, with 7 bases that match TRBD1. Germline V gives CDR1 LNHDA, CDR2 SQIVND (reference sequence). The CDR3 extends over 15 amino acids. Germline trimming cut 5 bases from V and 5 bases from J; bases unmatched to any gene: 9. This chain's CDR3 is CASSELDRPHNEQFF. As DNA, the CDR3 is TGTGCCAGTAGTGAACTGGACAGGCCACACAATGAGCAGTTCTTC.

The chain has TRBV7-9 and TRBJ2-7, with D possibly called TRBD1 or TRBD2 (10 bases each). V lost 5 bases and J 3 bases, leaving 29 bases between the germline ends. CDR3 length: 19 amino acids. Germline values: CDR1 SEHNR, CDR2 FQNEAQ (reference sequence). CDR3 protein: CASSPGQGETGTSVYEQYF. The CDR3 coding sequence is TGTGCCAGCAGCCCTGGACAGGGGGAGACCGGGACTAGCGTCTACGAGCAGTACTTC. The full variable domain, completed using reference TRBV7-9 and TRBJ2-7, is DTGVSQNPRHKITKRGQNVTFRCDPISEHNRLYWYRQTLGQGPEFLTYFQNEAQLEKSRLLSDRFSAERPKGSFSTLEIQRTEQGDSAMYLCASSPGQGETGTSVYEQYFGPGTRLTVT.

This chain joins TRBV27 and TRBJ1-2, with a weak D call TRBD1 (5 bases). The CDR3 runs to 15 residues. Deletions cut 6 bases from V and 2 bases from J, with 16 bases between. The germline V gene encodes CDR1 MNHEY and CDR2 SMNVEV (reference sequence). CDR3 nucleotides: TGTGCCAGCAGCAGGGAAAAAGTTCCGAACTATGGCTACACCTTC. Translation: CASSREKVPNYGYTF.

J is TRBJ1-5 and V is TRBV4-2; no reliable D call. The V end was cut by 0 bases, the J end by 7 bases, with 7 bases between. This CDR3 is built from 13 residues. Germline V lookup: CDR1 LGHNA, CDR2 YNFKEQ. The CDR3 DNA reads as TGTGCCAGCAGCCAAGATGGCCAACAGCCCCAGCATTTT. Its translation: CASSQDGQQPQHF.

The chain links TRBV2 to TRBJ2-1; 9 nucleotides match TRBD1. CDR3 length: 14 amino acids. V was pared by 6 bases and J by 5 bases, with 5 bases of the junction left unmatched. Germline V gene sequence: CDR1 SNHLY, CDR2 FYNNEI. CDR3: CASSGGDRDNEQFF. The DNA for the CDR3 is TGTGCCAGCAGCGGAGGGGACAGGGACAATGAGCAGTTCTTC.

In this sample, this clone turned up once. The chain couples TRBV18 to TRBJ2-7; D is undetermined. This CDR3 region has 12 residues. The ends were cut back, 6 bases at V and 5 bases at J, with 11 bases in the middle. CDR1 is KGHSH and CDR2 is LQKENI in the germline V gene. The CDR3 loop reads CASSPNRDEQYF. Here the CDR3 DNA reads TGTGCCAGCTCGCCGAATAGAGACGAGCAGTACTTC. Full variable domain (missing parts from reference TRBV18 and TRBJ2-7): NAGVMQNPRHLVRRRGQEARLRCSPMKGHSHVYWYRQLPEEGLKFMVYLQKENIIDESGMPKERFSAEFPKEGPSILRIQQVVRGDSAAYFCASSPNRDEQYFGPGTRLTVT.

In its sample, this clone was seen a few times. The chain joins TRBV19 to TRBJ2-7; 7 nucleotides agree with TRBD1. This CDR3 contains 15 residues. Trimming cost V 4 bases and J 4 bases; bases outside gene matches: 10. Germline CDR1 LNHDA, CDR2 SQIVND (reference sequence). CDR3 sequence reads: CASSKRQGVMYEQYF. The CDR3 region has the DNA TGTGCCAGTAGTAAACGCCAGGGGGTGATGTACGAGCAGTACTTC.

This chain links TRBV30 with TRBJ2-3; possible D gene TRBD1, 6 bases. Trimming cost V 2 bases and J 7 bases, with 10 bases left between them. Germline values: CDR1 GTSNPN, CDR2 SVGIG (reference sequence). The CDR3 spans 12 residues. This chain's CDR3 is CAWSSQGNTQYF. Written as DNA, the CDR3 is TGTGCCTGGAGTTCACAGGGAAATACGCAGTATTTT.

This clone was seen only a few times. The chain couples TRBV25-1 to TRBJ2-5, with a tentative D call TRBD2 (5 bases). The CDR3 is made up of 12 amino acids. Germline V lookup: CDR1 MGHDK, CDR2 SYGVNS. V was pared by 4 bases and J by 4 bases, with 7 bases between. The CDR3 bases are TGTGCCAGCAGTGGCGCGGGAGAGACCCAGTACTTC. Translated, it gives CASSGAGETQYF.